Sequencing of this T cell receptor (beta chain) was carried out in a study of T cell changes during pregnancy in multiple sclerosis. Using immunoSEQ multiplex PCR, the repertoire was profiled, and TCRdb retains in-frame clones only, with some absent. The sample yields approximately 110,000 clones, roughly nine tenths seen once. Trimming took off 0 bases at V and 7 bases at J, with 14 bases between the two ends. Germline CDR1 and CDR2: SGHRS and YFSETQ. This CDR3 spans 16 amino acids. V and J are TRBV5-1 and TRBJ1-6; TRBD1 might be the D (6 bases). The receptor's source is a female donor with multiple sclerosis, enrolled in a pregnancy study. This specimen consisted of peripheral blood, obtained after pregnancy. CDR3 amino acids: CASSLVATGTNSPLHF. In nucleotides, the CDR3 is TGCGCCAGCAGCTTGGTTGCGACAGGTACAAATTCACCCCTCCACTTT.